The text below deals with one TCR beta chain. Authors' analysis steps: From reference gene primer amplification, estimates of nucleated cell counts were derived. Profiled with immunoSEQ multiplex PCR; TCRdb holds only in-frame clones, not every one. V and J calls and clone size are copied from that table; D and trimming were computed from the DNA. The sample yields around 62,000 clones, approximately 95% seen once. This entry comes from a study of blood T cell repertoires in COVID-19. For the study at large: Acute-phase and convalescent COVID-19 samples originated in the United States, Italy and Spain.

The specimen sequenced was peripheral blood. The TCR comes from an older man with active COVID-19.

CDR3 residues: CASSVGSANTDTQYF. CDR3 nucleotides: TGTGCCAGCAGCGTTGGCAGCGCCAACACAGATACGCAGTATTTT. V gene TRBV9 combines with J gene TRBJ2-3; D is uncertain. Trimming pared 2 bases from V and 2 bases from J, leaving 12 bases between. The CDR3 consists of 15 residues. Looked up from germline, CDR1 is SGDLS and CDR2 is YYNGEE.